A single sample gave rise to the 9 T cell receptor beta chains below, sequenced in a study of T cells in women clearing cervical HPV infection. Sequenced by immunoSEQ multiplex PCR; TCRdb stores in-frame clones only, minus some. This sample carries about 29,000 clones, with 2.8% going to the ten biggest clones. What was sequenced was blood buffy coat. These receptors all stem from a woman aged 18-70 years with a cervical HPV16 infection that either progressed to CIN3+ or cleared (not recorded which).

As concerns this clone: The read finishes 3 residues shy of the CDR3 end, and the germline J gene is used to complete it. The V and J genes are TRBV19 and TRBJ1-1, with TRBD1 matching 11 bases. CDR3 length: 14 residues. Germline CDR1 reads LNHDA; CDR2 reads SQIVND (reference sequence). Here the CDR3 reads CASSTYRDRGVAFF. CDR3 DNA, as far as it was read: TGTGCCAGTAGTACCTACCGGGACAGGGGGGTA.

Of note for this clone: Coverage ceases 3 residues before the CDR3 finishes, and the germline J gene fills in the end. The chain couples TRBV20-1 to TRBJ2-3, with 11 positions matching TRBD2. The CDR3 consists of 16 residues. J gave up 0 bases and V 2 bases, and 4 bases lay outside the gene matches. CDR1 is DFQATT, CDR2 SNEGSKA, per germline (reference sequence). CDR3 DNA (partial): TGCAGTGCTAGATCGCCTAGCGGGGGGAGCACAGATACG. It encodes CSARSPSGGSTDT. The CDR3 reads in full as CSARSPSGGSTDTQYF.

In the case of this clone: The CDR3 extends 3 residues past the end of the read, so its final part is completed from the germline J gene. The chain uses TRBV9 and TRBJ2-2, with D possibly matching TRBD1 (6 bases). The CDR3 has 17 residues. With 1 base removed from V and 0 bases from J, the gap between germline ends came to 13 bases. Per germline, CDR1 SGDLS and CDR2 YYNGEE. The part of the CDR3 DNA that was read is TGTGCCAGCAGCGTAATGGGGGCAGGGTCGAACACCGGGGAG. It translates to CASSVMGAGSNTGE. The complete CDR3 protein is CASSVMGAGSNTGELFF.

Details on this clone: The observed sequence ends 3 residues before the CDR3 terminus, with the missing tail filled in from the germline J gene. The J gene is TRBJ2-3, the V gene TRBV6-4; a weak D match, TRBD2 (5 bases). V was shortened by 0 bases and J by 4 bases, with 8 bases between the two germline ends. This CDR3 is built from 14 residues. Germline CDR1 MRHNA, CDR2 SNTAGT. The CDR3 loop reads CASSDSTDSDTQYF. The DNA read from the CDR3 is TGTGCCAGCAGTGACTCGACGGACTCAGATACG.

A note on this clone: The read terminates 3 residues before the CDR3 end, so the remaining end is supplied by the germline J gene. The J gene is TRBJ2-2, the V gene TRBV5-1, with 12 bases fitting TRBD2. CDR1 and CDR2 from the germline V gene are SGHRS and YFSETQ. J gave up 7 bases and V 4 bases, and 8 bases lay outside the gene matches. CDR3 length equals 16 residues. The CDR3 region is CASSPGLAGNYGELFF. The sequenced CDR3 bases are TGCGCCAGCAGCCCCGGACTAGCGGGAAACTACGGGGAG.

The CDR3 loop is CAIRTSSTDTQYF. Partial CDR3 DNA: TGTGCCATCAGGACTAGCTCAACAGATACG. The chain joins TRBV10-3 to TRBJ2-3, with TRBD2 matching 7 bases. The read ends 3 residues before the CDR3 terminus; that terminus is restored from the germline J gene. The CDR3 has 13 residues. Germline V lookup: CDR1 ENHRY, CDR2 SYGVKD. V trimming: 6 bases; J trimming: 3 bases; junction bases outside the gene matches: 3.

With regard to this clone: The read falls 3 residues short of the CDR3 end, and the missing part is taken from the germline J gene. V usage is TRBV11-2 and J usage is TRBJ2-5; 8 bases fit TRBD1. The germline V gene has CDR1 SGHAT and CDR2 FQNNGV. The CDR3 spans 14 residues. The junction had 3 bases not matched to a gene; V was cut back by 5 bases and J by 1 base. CDR3 amino acids: CASSLGQVQETQYF. CDR3 DNA (partial): TGTGCCAGCAGCCTGGGACAGGTCCAAGAGACC.

Turning to this clone: The read finishes 3 residues shy of the CDR3 end, and the germline J gene is used to complete it. The chain recombines TRBV5-1 with TRBJ2-3; 9 bases map to TRBD1. V lost 4 bases to trimming and J lost 3 bases; unmatched junction nucleotides: 15. Germline-derived CDR1 and CDR2 are SGHRS and YFSETQ. The CDR3 spans 18 residues. Partial CDR3 DNA: TGCGCCAGCAGCCTGGGGGGAACAGGGGGCGGGAGAACAGATACG. Protein product: CASSLGGTGGGRTDT. The full CDR3 is CASSLGGTGGGRTDTQYF.

Concerning this clone itself: The CDR3 end lies 3 residues beyond the end of the read and is filled in from the germline J gene. The chain has TRBV7-2 and TRBJ1-4, with a possible D match to TRBD1 (6 bases). This CDR3 has 15 residues. V was shortened by 2 bases and J by 7 bases, with 14 bases between the two germline ends. Germline V CDR1 and CDR2: SGHTA, FQGNSA. The DNA read from the CDR3 is TGTGCCAGCAGCTTAAGTTCAGGGGAGGCTGAAAAA. Protein sequence: CASSLSSGEAEK. The full CDR3 protein is CASSLSSGEAEKLFF.